This T cell receptor beta chain was sequenced in a study of control samples from healthy donors and cancer patients (dated by TCRdb to the early 2020s). Remarks on this clone: Its binding antigen is unknown. No per-base quality is available; no much larger clone lies one base away.

V is pruned by 2 bases and J by 5 bases, leaving 12 bases of the junction without a gene match. From a lookup of the germline V gene (reference sequence), CDR1 and CDR2 are LGHDT and YNNKEL. Spanning cysteine to phenylalanine, the CDR3 consists of 19 amino acids. The DNA shown is the 57-base CDR3, in frame from base 1. Library generation was performed with the immunoSEQ multiplex PCR assay. TCRdb holds this immuneACCESS table with in-frame rearrangements only. Some clones are missing; in checked studies, unresolved V genes explain under half, and the rest has no known cause. The sample contains approximately 86,000 clones, roughly 86% of them found a single time. The ten biggest clones cover roughly 21% of the sample.

The chain joins TRBV3-1 (or the pseudogene TRBV3-2) to TRBJ2-5, and 15 junction bases match TRBD2. The TCR was taken from a man under 40 in good health. Sequencing was done on a sample of blood. The CDR3 reads as follows: CASSQPWTSGGARGETQYF. The bases are TGTGCCAGCAGCCAACCATGGACTAGCGGGGGGGCCCGGGGGGAGACCCAGTACTTC.